The clone carrying this T cell receptor (beta chain) was seen more than once but under ten times. Its antigen remains unknown. This sample is drawn from a study of healthy donors' naive CD4 and CD8 T cells. Overall study context: Donors, half of them female, were 20-25, 40-50 or 60-70 years old. A new alpha primer set targeted every functional IMGT alpha variant.

Study-wide results and limits: Reportedly, most V and J gene segments showed naive CD4+ versus CD8+ bias.

The germline CDR1 and CDR2 sequences are SQVTM and ANQGSEA. Trimming took off 0 bases at V and 4 bases at J, with 15 bases between the two ends. CDR3 length equals 15 residues. A linear amplification protocol produced the TCR libraries from 500 ng of total RNA. MiXCR, applied by TCRdb to the reads, yields one record per CDR3 protein. The sample records 150,000 to 200,000 distinct CDR3 sequences, about 74% being singletons. The TCR comes from a pool of human donors in good health; the sample pools cells from several healthy donors. Sequencing input: naive CD4+ and CD8+ T cells sorted from blood, pooled from several donors. This sequence joins TRBV29-1 and TRBJ1-2; perhaps TRBD1 as D (5 bases). The CDR3 nucleotides read TGCAGCGTTGAAGAGGGGGAAACACTTCCCTATGGCTACACCTTC. Its translation is CSVEEGETLPYGYTF.